This TCR beta chain was captured in a study of early T cells in non-severe SARS-CoV-2 infection. TCRdb passed the 5' RACE reads through MiXCR, listing each CDR3 protein once. The sample has 25,000 to 35,000 distinct CDR3 sequences, 5% to 6.5% seen once. Ten or more counts support this clonotype. This receptor was identified in an adult who was a healthcare worker with PCR-confirmed SARS-CoV-2 infection or an uninfected control (not recorded which). Sequencing used whole blood, obtained at baseline.

Here the CDR3 reads CAILADTLEQYF. CDR3 DNA sequence: TGTGCCATCCTGGCGGACACCTTAGAGCAGTACTTC. The rearrangement joins TRBV2 to TRBJ2-7, with D perhaps matching TRBD1 (5 bases). Trimming took 10 bases from V and 7 from J, leaving 17 bases between them. Germline V gives CDR1 SNHLY, CDR2 FYNNEI. CDR3 length: 12 residues.